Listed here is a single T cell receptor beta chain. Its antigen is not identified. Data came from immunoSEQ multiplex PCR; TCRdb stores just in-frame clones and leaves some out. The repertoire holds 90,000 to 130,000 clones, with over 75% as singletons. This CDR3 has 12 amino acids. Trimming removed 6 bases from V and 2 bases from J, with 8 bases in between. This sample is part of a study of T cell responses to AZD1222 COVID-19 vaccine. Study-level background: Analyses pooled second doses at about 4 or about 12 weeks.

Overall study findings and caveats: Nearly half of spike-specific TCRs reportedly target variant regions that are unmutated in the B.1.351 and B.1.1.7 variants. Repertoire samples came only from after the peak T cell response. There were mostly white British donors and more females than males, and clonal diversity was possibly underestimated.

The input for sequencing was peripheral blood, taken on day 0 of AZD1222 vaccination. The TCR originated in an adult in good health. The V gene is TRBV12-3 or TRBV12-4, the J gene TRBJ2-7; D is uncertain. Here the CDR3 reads CASRNQAYEQYF. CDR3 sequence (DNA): TGTGCCAGCAGAAACCAAGCCTACGAGCAGTACTTC.